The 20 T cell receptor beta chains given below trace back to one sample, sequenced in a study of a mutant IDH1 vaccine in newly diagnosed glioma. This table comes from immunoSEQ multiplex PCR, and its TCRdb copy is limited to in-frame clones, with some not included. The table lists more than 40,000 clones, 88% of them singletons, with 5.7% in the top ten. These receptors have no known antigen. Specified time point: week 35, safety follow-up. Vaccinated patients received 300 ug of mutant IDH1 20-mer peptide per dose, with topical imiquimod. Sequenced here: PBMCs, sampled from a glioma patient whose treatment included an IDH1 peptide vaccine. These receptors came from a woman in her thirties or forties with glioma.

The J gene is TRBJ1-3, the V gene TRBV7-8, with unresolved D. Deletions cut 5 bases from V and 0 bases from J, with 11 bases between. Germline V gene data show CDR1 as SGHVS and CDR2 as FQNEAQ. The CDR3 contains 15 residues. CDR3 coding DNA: TGTGCCAGCAGCCCTCTGGAATTCTCTGGAAACACCATATATTTT. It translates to CASSPLEFSGNTIYF.

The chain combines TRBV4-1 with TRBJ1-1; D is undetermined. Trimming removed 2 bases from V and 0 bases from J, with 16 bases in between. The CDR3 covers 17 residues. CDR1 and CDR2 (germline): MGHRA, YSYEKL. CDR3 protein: CASSQRPFDVMNTEAFF. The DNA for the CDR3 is TGCGCCAGCAGCCAACGGCCCTTCGACGTTATGAACACTGAAGCTTTCTTT.

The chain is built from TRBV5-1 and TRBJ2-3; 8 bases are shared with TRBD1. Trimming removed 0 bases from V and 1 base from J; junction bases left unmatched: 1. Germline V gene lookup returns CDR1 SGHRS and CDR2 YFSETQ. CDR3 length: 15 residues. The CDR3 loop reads CASSLDRGGTDTQYF. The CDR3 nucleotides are TGCGCCAGCAGCTTGGACAGGGGGGGCACAGATACGCAGTATTTT. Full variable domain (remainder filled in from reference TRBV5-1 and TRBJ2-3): KAGVTQTPRYLIKTRGQQVTLSCSPISGHRSVSWYQQTPGQGLQFLFEYFSETQRNKGNFPGRFSGRQFSNSRSEMNVSTLELGDSALYLCASSLDRGGTDTQYFGPGTRLTVL.

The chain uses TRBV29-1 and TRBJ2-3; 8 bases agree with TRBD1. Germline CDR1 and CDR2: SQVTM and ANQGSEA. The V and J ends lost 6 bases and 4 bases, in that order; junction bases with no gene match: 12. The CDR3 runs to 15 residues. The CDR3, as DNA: TGCAGCGTCGCATTCAGGACAGGGTCCCCAGATACGCAGTATTTT. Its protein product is CSVAFRTGSPDTQYF.

This CDR3 reads CASSQELTAPEAFF. CDR3 nucleotide sequence: TGCGCCAGCAGCCAAGAATTGACAGCTCCTGAAGCTTTCTTT. This chain links TRBV4-3 with TRBJ1-1; tentative D call: TRBD1 (5 bases). V lost 0 bases to trimming and J lost 6 bases, with 11 bases between them. This CDR3 region has 14 residues. CDR1 LGHNA and CDR2 YSLEER come from the germline V gene.

CDR3 region: CASRVGPSLTNEKLFF. The CDR3 DNA is TGCGCCAGCAGAGTAGGACCTTCACTGACTAATGAAAAACTGTTTTTT. V is TRBV4-1 and J is TRBJ1-4; D unclear. Deletions cut 6 bases from V and 2 bases from J, with 16 bases between. The CDR3 consists of 16 residues. Germline assignment: CDR1 MGHRA and CDR2 YSYEKL.

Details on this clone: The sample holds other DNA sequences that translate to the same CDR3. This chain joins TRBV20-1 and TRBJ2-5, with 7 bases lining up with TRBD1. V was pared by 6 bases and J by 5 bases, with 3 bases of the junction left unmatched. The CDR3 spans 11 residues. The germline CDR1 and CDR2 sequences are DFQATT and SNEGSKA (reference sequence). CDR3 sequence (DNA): TGCAGTGCCCCCAGGGGGGAGACCCAGTACTTC. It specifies CSAPRGETQYF.

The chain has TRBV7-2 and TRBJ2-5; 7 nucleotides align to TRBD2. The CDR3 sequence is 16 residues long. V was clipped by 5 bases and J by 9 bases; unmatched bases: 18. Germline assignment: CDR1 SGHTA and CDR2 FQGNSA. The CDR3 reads CASSLRVGAGVEPQYF. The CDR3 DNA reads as TGTGCCAGCAGCCTCAGGGTCGGGGCGGGGGTGGAACCCCAGTACTTC.

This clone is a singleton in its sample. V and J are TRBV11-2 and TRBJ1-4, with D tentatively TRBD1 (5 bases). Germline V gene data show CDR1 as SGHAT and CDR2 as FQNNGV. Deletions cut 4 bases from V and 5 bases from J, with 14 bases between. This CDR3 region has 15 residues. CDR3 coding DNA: TGTGCCAGCAGCTCCGGCAGGGATTGGAATGAAAAACTGTTTTTT. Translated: CASSSGRDWNEKLFF.

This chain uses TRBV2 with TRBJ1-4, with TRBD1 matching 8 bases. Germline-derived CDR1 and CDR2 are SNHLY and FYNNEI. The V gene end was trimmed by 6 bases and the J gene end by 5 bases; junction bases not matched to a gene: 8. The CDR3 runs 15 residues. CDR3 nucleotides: TGTGCCAGCAGCCTCACCAGGGGGCTGAATGAAAAACTGTTTTTT. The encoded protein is CASSLTRGLNEKLFF.

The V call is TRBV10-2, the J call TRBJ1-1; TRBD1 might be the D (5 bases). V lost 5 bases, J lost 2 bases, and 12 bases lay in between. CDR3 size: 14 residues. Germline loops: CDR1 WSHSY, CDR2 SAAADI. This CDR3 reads CASSPLGGNTEAFF. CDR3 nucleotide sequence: TGCGCCAGCAGTCCGTTGGGGGGAAACACTGAAGCTTTCTTT.

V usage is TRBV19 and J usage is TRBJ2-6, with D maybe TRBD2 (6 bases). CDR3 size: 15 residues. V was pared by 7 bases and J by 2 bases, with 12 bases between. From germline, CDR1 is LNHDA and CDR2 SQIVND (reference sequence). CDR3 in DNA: TGTGCCAGTAAGGCGGGGCGGGCTGGGGCCAACGTCCTGACTTTC. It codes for CASKAGRAGANVLTF.

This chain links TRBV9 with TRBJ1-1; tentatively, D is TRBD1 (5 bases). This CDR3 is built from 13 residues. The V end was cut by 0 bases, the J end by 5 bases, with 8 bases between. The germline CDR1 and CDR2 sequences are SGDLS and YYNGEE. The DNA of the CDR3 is TGTGCCAGCAGCGTAGTCCAGGGTACTGAAGCTTTCTTT. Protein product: CASSVVQGTEAFF.

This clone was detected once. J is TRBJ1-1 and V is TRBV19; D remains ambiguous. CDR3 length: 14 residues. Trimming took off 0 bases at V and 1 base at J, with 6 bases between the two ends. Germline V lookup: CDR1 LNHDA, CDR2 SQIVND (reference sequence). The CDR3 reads CASSIDTRNTEAFF. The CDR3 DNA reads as TGTGCCAGTAGTATAGACACTAGGAACACTGAAGCTTTCTTT.

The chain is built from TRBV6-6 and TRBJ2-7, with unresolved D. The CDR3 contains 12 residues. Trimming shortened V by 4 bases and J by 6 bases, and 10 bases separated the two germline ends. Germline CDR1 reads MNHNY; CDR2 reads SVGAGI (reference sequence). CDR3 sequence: CASSSTNGEQYF. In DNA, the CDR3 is TGTGCCAGCAGTTCCACTAACGGCGAGCAGTACTTC.

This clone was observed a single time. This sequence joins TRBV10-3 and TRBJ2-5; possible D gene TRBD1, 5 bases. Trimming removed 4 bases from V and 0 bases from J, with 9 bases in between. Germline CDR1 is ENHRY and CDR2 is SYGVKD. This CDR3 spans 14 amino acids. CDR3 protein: CAISGGQHQETQYF. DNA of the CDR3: TGTGCCATCAGTGGAGGACAACACCAAGAGACCCAGTACTTC.

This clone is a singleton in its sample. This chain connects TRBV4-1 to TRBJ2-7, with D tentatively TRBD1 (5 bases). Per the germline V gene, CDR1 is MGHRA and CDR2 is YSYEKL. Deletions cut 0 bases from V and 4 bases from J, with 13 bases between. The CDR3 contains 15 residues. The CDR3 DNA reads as TGCGCCAGCAGCCAAGAAGGTTTAGGGGAATACGAGCAGTACTTC. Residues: CASSQEGLGEYEQYF.

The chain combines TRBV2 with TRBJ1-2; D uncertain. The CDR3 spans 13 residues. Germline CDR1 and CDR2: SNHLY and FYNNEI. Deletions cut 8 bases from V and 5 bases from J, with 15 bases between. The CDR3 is CASHSGRIYGYTF. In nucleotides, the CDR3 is TGTGCCAGCCACTCAGGACGGATTTATGGCTACACCTTC.

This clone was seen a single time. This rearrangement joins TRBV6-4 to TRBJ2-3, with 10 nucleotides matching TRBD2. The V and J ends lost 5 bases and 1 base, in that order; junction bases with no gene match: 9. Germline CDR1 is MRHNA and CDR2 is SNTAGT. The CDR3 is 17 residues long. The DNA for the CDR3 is TGTGCCAGCAGTCCCGAGACTAGCGGGTCTGGCACAGATACGCAGTATTTT. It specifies CASSPETSGSGTDTQYF.

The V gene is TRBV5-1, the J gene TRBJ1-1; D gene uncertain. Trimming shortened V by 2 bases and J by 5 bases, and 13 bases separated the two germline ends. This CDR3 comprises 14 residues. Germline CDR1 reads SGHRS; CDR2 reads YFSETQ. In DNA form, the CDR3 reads TGCGCCAGCAGCTTAGCCGGGAAAGGTACTGAAGCTTTCTTT. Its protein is CASSLAGKGTEAFF.